What follows are 14 T cell receptor beta chains derived from one specimen sequenced in a study of blood T cell repertoires in COVID-19. Data came from immunoSEQ multiplex PCR; TCRdb stores just in-frame clones and leaves some out. The sample gives about 76,000 clones, approximately 78% of which show up once; around 29% is in the top ten. What was sequenced was peripheral blood. These receptor sequences come from a human donor in a cohort sampled during active COVID-19.

The chain employs TRBV7-9 and TRBJ2-2; 8 bases match TRBD1. The CDR3 covers 13 residues. Germline lookup yields CDR1 SEHNR and CDR2 FQNEAQ (reference sequence). V dropped 4 bases and J dropped 5; count of bases not matched to a gene: 0. The CDR3 spells CASSWTGTGELFF. The CDR3 DNA follows: TGTGCCAGCAGCTGGACAGGGACCGGGGAGCTGTTTTTT.

The chain links TRBV11-2 to TRBJ2-5, with TRBD1 identical over 7 bases. Germline-derived CDR1 and CDR2 are SGHAT and FQNNGV. The CDR3 spans 13 residues. V shed 5 bases and J 5 bases; nucleotides not matched to a gene: 5. The CDR3 coding sequence is TGTGCCAGCAGCCCGCAACAGGGGGAGACCCAGTACTTC. It translates to CASSPQQGETQYF.

CDR3: CASSLTGEGGYTF. The CDR3 DNA follows: TGTGCCAGCAGCTTAACAGGCGAGGGAGGCTACACCTTC. The V call is TRBV7-3, the J call TRBJ1-2; D not certain. V was trimmed by 0 bases and J by 8 bases, leaving 10 bases between them. CDR1 SGHTA and CDR2 FQGTGA come from the germline V gene. There are 13 residues in the CDR3.

The chain joins TRBV10-2 to TRBJ2-5, with a tentative D call TRBD2 (6 bases). CDR1 and CDR2 (germline): WSHSY, SAAADI. This CDR3 is 13 amino acids long. Trimming pared 8 bases from V and 2 bases from J, leaving 12 bases between. CDR3 sequence (DNA): TGCGCCAGCCGAGTTGCGGGGCAAGAGACCCAGTACTTC. Amino acid sequence: CASRVAGQETQYF.

This chain connects TRBV5-5 to TRBJ1-3; a possible D gene is TRBD1 (6 bases). The germline gives CDR1 SGHKS, CDR2 YYEKEE (reference sequence). Trimming took 7 bases from V and 0 from J, leaving 11 bases between them. There are 14 residues in the CDR3. This CDR3 is CASLDRSSGNTIYF. The CDR3 nucleotides read TGTGCCAGCTTAGACAGGAGCTCTGGAAACACCATATATTTT.

The rearrangement links TRBV5-1 to TRBJ1-1; perhaps TRBD1 as D (6 bases). V lost 2 bases to trimming and J lost 4 bases, with 12 bases between them. CDR3 length: 14 residues. Germline values: CDR1 SGHRS, CDR2 YFSETQ. CDR3 amino acids: CASSFAGASTEAFF. CDR3 sequence (DNA): TGCGCCAGCAGCTTTGCGGGGGCAAGCACTGAAGCTTTCTTT.

The rearrangement joins TRBV5-4 to TRBJ2-5, with 8 bases aligning to TRBD2. From germline, CDR1 is SGHNT and CDR2 YYREEE (reference sequence). Trimming took 4 bases from V and 8 from J; bases not matched to a gene: 10. This CDR3 region has 14 residues. CDR3 nucleotides: TGTGCCAGCAGCCCTTCTGGACGGGGGGGCACCCAGTACTTC. This sequence encodes CASSPSGRGGTQYF. The whole variable domain, filled in from reference TRBV5-4 and TRBJ2-5, reads ETGVTQSPTHLIKTRGQQVTLRCSSQSGHNTVSWYQQALGQGPQFIFQYYREEENGRGNFPPRFSGLQFPNYSSELNVNALELDDSALYLCASSPSGRGGTQYFGPGTRLLVL.

This clone was recorded a few times. The chain uses TRBV29-1 and TRBJ1-4; D ambiguous. Trimming removed 5 bases at V and 3 bases at J, with 10 bases between. CDR1 SQVTM and CDR2 ANQGSEA come from the germline V gene. The CDR3 covers 13 residues. The CDR3 coding sequence is TGCAGCGTTAGAAACTCTCCTAATGAAAAACTGTTTTTT. The encoded protein is CSVRNSPNEKLFF.

This sequence joins TRBV21-1 and TRBJ2-7; the D call in the table, TRBD2, was not verified against the DNA. TRBV21-1 is a pseudogene locus. This CDR3 contains 13 residues. The CDR3 loop reads CASSKAGGNEQYF. Written as DNA, the CDR3 is TGTGCCAGCAGCAAAGCGGGGGGGAACGAGCAGTACTTC.

V gene TRBV7-2 combines with J gene TRBJ2-4; maybe TRBD1 (5 bases). There are 12 residues in the CDR3. Germline V gene sequence: CDR1 SGHTA, CDR2 FQGNSA. V dropped 3 bases and J dropped 6 bases, with 6 bases sitting between them. The CDR3 loop reads CASSFQGNIQYF. CDR3 sequence (DNA): TGTGCCAGCAGCTTCCAGGGAAACATTCAGTACTTC. Complete variable domain (other parts from reference TRBV7-2 and TRBJ2-4): GAGVSQSPSNKVTEKGKDVELRCDPISGHTALYWYRQSLGQGLEFLIYFQGNSAPDKSGLPSDRFSAERTGGSVSTLTIQRTQQEDSAVYLCASSFQGNIQYFGAGTRLSVL.

This chain links TRBV11-2 with TRBJ1-4; D is perhaps TRBD1 (6 bases). The CDR3 has 14 residues. The V and J ends lost 4 bases and 8 bases respectively, with 14 bases between them. Germline CDR1 and CDR2: SGHAT and FQNNGV. The CDR3 coding sequence is TGTGCCAGCAGCTCAAAGGGGGTATCGGAAAAACTGTTTTTT. It translates to CASSSKGVSEKLFF.

Note on this clone: The junction departs from germline at one end; a sequencing error may be responsible. The chain couples TRBV3-1 (or the pseudogene TRBV3-2) to TRBJ1-2, with TRBD1 matching over 8 bases. The germline CDR1 and CDR2 sequences are LGHDT and YNNKEL (reference sequence). This CDR3 comprises 12 residues. As DNA, the CDR3 is TGTGCCAGCAGCCAAGTGGACAGGGAAATCCAATTC. Its protein is CASSQVDREIQF.

The genes are TRBV6-5 and TRBJ2-7, with 7 bases that match TRBD1. There are 14 residues in the CDR3. The V gene end was trimmed by 1 base and the J gene end by 10 bases; junction bases not matched to a gene: 10. The germline CDR1 and CDR2 sequences are MNHEY and SVGAGI. CDR3 loop: CASSYFGTEASQYF. For the CDR3, the DNA is TGTGCCAGCAGTTACTTTGGGACAGAGGCCTCCCAGTACTTC.

The gene calls are TRBV10-3 and TRBJ1-1, with 12 nucleotides matching TRBD1. Germline assignment: CDR1 ENHRY and CDR2 SYGVKD. CDR3 size: 18 residues. The V segment lost 0 bases and the J segment 3 bases; nucleotides outside the gene matches: 8. The CDR3 DNA sequence: TGTGCCATCAGTGAGTCCGGGACAGGGGGCGAGGAGGACACTGAAGCTTTCTTT. It yields the protein CAISESGTGGEEDTEAFF.